The rows below give T cell receptor beta chains drawn from one sample of a study of cytomegalovirus exposure and HLA in healthy donors. Assay: immunoSEQ multiplex PCR; the TCRdb copy retains only in-frame clones and omits some. The sample holds about 140,000 clones, roughly four fifths seen once. Sequenced material: PBMCs. The source is a young man in good health and CMV-seropositive. Both conserved end residues are trimmed from each CDR3. Only part of the rows carry a size: once, few, many, or a class if the clone is expanded.

J	length	V	size	CDR3
TRBJ2-1	12	TRBV2	-	ASRLTGTTKKQF
TRBJ1-1	10	TRBV25-1	-	ASSTGNTEAF
TRBJ2-7	16	TRBV7-6	few	ASSSGQGSPNFLDEQY
TRBJ1-1	13	TRBV29-1	-	SVEDLGGRGTEAF
TRBJ1-2	11	TRBV28	-	ASSYGQDGSYT
TRBJ1-5	14	TRBV4-1	few	ASSQGVVLSNQPQH
TRBJ2-3	14	TRBV29-1	-	SVEDQASGLTDTQY
TRBJ2-3	14	TRBV6-5	-	ASSYGAPTGTDTQY
TRBJ1-5	11	TRBV28	-	ASSRQALQPQH
TRBJ2-7	12	TRBV27	-	ASSSRDRGYEQY
TRBJ1-2	13	TRBV28	few	ASSLPGTGGNGYT
TRBJ2-1	12	TRBV6-5	-	ASSTKQGANEQF
TRBJ2-7	16	TRBV28	-	ASSSYKPSGLPGDEQY
TRBJ1-1	14	TRBV28	-	ASSLLGTDDTLRAF
TRBJ2-3	14	TRBV4-2	-	ASSQELAEGQDTQY
TRBJ2-7	12	TRBV11-2	few	ASSSSAGAYEQY
TRBJ1-6	12	TRBV2	-	ASRFTFYNSPLH
TRBJ2-1	15	TRBV6-4	few	ASRSRDRVGGSPEQF